A single T cell receptor beta chain is shown here with its context. The antigen this receptor binds is unknown. Per-base quality was not reported, and no clone a single base away is much larger than it. Collaborating institutions collected whole blood in K2EDTA tubes following their own protocols. For TCRbeta analysis, collaborator samples were shipped as frozen whole blood, as isolated PBMCs, or as DNA extracted from either sample type. These data are taken from a study of blood T cell repertoires in COVID-19 (dated by TCRdb to 2018 to 2020). For the study in its entirety: Samples covering the acute and convalescent phases of COVID-19 were provided by collaborators in the United States, Italy and Spain. The prospective study material was composed of cDNA or gDNA derived from T cells, B-cell-depleted T cells, or PBMCs. Subjects who had been exposed to COVID-19, were actively infected with it, or had recovered from it provided the deeply sampled blood TCRbeta repertoires that made up the dataset. The repertoires were released in a freely available public database intended as a resource for research on the immune response to SARS-CoV-2. Samples came from the ongoing ImmuneRACE study (first 160 participants) plus 1,254 subjects from 6 global collaborators. The sample metadata nearly always contained a de-identified subject ID, COVID-19 status, age in years and sex. Where available, HLA class I and class II types were taken from metadata supplied by the sample provider and were not determined by assay-based typing. Broad study findings and their caveats: How much clinical and demographic metadata was included differed by source and by participant, and the metadata was provided uncurated.

The CDR1 and CDR2 encoded by the germline V gene are SGHRS and YFSETQ. The cysteine opens and the phenylalanine closes a CDR3 of 15 amino acids. The kept DNA is CDR3 alone, 45 bases in frame from the first base. Unmatched junction bases come to 4, with V trimmed by 3 bases and J by 3 bases. TCRbeta CDR3 regions were amplified from genomic DNA using the immunoSEQ Assay, a bias-controlled multiplex PCR. On the study's bioinformatics: The number of nucleated cells in each sample was estimated by amplification of reference gene primers within the assay. To quantify the absolute abundance of each unique TCRbeta CDR3 rearrangement, sequence reads were collapsed and filtered. For each sample, productive Simpson clonality was calculated by taking the square root of Simpson's diversity index across productive rearrangements. Sourced from immuneACCESS, this table was stored by TCRdb with only in-frame sequences that have V and J called. A share of the clones is absent; for the studies checked, an unresolved V gene accounts for under half, and the remainder has no known explanation. That table gives V, J and clone size, and the DNA gave D and trimming. This sample gives 65,000 to 75,000 clones in total; roughly 83% of them show up just once. The ten largest clones represent around 41% of the sample.

The chain is assembled from TRBV5-1 and TRBJ2-3; the central 10 bases match TRBD1. The sample consisted of peripheral blood. This receptor was identified in a man at least 80 years old with acute or convalescent COVID-19. CDR3 sequence: CASSSGQGWTDTQYF. The nucleotides are TGCGCCAGCAGCTCGGGACAGGGGTGGACAGATACGCAGTATTTT.